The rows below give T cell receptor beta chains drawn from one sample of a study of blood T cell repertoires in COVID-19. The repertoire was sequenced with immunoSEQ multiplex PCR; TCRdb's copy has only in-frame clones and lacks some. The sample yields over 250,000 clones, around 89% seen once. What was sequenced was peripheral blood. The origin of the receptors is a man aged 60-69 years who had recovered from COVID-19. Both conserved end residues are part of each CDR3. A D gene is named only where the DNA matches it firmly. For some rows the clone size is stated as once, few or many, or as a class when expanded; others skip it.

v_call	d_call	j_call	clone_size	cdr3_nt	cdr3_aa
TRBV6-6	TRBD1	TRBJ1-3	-	TGTGCCAGCAGTCTCGCCGTCCGAGTGACAGGGGCTGGAAACACCATATATTTT	CASSLAVRVTGAGNTIYF
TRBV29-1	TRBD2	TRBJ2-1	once	TGCAGCGGGACTAGCGGCGGTGAGCAGTTCTTC	CSGTSGGEQFF
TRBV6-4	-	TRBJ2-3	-	TGTGCCAGCAGTTCTGGTGACAGGAGCACAGATACGCAGTATTTT	CASSSGDRSTDTQYF
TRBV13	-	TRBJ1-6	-	TGTGCCAGCAGCGCATCAGGGGATAGGCCCCTCCACTTT	CASSASGDRPLHF
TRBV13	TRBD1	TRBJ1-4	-	TGTGCCAGCAGCTTAGGATTATTACAGGGGTCTAATGAAAAACTGTTTTTT	CASSLGLLQGSNEKLFF
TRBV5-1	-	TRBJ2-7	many	TGCGCCAGCAGAGTGGCCCGCTCCGACGAGCAGTACTTC	CASRVARSDEQYF
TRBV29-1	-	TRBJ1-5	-	TGCAGCGTTGACCAAGGCAGGGATTCGCCCCAGCATTTT	CSVDQGRDSPQHF
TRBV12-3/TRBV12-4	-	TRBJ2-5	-	TGTGCCAGCAGTTTAAATTTCGGGTCCCGTTACTTC	CASSLNFGSRYF
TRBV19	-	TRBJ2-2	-	TGTGCCAGTAGTCCAGGGACTGGAAACACCGGGGAGCTGTTTTTT	CASSPGTGNTGELFF
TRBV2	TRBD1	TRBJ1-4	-	TGTGCCAGCAGTGAAACCCCTTTAAGGGGGCGGGACTCAACTAATGAAAAACTGTTTTTT	CASSETPLRGRDSTNEKLFF
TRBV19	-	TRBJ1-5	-	TGTGCCAGTAGTCGTCAGGGATCTGGGCAGCCCCAGCATTTT	CASSRQGSGQPQHF
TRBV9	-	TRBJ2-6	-	TGTGCCAGCAGCGCCGGGGGTTCTGGGGCCAACGTCCTGACTTTC	CASSAGGSGANVLTF